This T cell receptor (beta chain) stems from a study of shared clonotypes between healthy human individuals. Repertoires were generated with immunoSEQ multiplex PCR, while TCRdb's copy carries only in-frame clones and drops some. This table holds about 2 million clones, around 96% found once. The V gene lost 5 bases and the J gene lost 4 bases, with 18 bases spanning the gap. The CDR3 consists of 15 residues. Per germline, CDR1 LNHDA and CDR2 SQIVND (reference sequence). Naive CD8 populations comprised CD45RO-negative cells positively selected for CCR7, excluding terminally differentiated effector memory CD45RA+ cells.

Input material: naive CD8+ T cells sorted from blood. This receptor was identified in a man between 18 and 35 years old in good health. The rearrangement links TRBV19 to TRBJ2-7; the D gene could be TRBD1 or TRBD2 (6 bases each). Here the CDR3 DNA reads TGTGCCAGTAGTTTCCGGGACAAAGGGGGGTACGAGCAGTACTTC. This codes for CASSFRDKGGYEQYF.